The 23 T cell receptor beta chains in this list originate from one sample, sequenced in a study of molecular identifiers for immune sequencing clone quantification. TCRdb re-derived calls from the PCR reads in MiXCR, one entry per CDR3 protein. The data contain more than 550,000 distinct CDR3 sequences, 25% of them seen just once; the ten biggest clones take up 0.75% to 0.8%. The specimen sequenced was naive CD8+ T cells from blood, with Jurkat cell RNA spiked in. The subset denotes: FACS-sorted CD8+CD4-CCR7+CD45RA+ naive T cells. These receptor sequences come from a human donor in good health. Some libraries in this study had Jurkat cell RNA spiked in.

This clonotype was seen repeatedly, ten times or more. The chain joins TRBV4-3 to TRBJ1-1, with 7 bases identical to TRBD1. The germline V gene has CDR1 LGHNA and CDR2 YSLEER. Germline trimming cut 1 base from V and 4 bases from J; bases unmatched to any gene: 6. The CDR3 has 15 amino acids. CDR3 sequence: CASSQGTGAVTEAFF. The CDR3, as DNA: TGCGCCAGCAGCCAAGGAACAGGGGCTGTCACTGAAGCTTTCTTT.

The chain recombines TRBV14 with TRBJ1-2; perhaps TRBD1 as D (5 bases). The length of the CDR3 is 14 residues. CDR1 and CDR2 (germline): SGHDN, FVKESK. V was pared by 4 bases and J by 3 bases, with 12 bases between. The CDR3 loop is CASSRDGGYYGYTF. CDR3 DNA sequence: TGTGCCAGCAGCCGAGACGGGGGATACTATGGCTACACCTTC.

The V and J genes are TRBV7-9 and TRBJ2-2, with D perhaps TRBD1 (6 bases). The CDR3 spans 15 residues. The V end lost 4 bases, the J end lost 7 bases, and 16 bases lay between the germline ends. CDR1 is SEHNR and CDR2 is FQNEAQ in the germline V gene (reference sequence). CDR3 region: CASSSDRLECGELFF. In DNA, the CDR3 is TGTGCCAGCAGCTCGGACAGACTGGAATGCGGGGAGCTGTTTTTT.

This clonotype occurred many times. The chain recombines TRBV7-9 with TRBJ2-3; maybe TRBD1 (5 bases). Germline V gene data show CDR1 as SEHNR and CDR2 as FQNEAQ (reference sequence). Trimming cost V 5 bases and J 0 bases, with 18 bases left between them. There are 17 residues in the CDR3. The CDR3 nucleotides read TGTGCCAGCAGCCAGCCTACAGGAAACCATAGCACAGATACGCAGTATTTT. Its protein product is CASSQPTGNHSTDTQYF.

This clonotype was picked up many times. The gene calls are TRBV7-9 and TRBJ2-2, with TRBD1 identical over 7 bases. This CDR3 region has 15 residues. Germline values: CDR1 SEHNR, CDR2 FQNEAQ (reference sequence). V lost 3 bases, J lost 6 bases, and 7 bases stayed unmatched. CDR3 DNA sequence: TGTGCCAGCAGCTTGGGGGACAGTTTCGCCGGGGAGCTGTTTTTT. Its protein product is CASSLGDSFAGELFF.

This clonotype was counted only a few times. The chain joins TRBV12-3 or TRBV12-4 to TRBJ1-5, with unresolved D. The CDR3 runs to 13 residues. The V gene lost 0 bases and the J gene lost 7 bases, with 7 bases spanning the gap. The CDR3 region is CASSLAVRQPQHF. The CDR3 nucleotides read TGTGCCAGCAGTTTAGCCGTCAGGCAGCCCCAGCATTTT.

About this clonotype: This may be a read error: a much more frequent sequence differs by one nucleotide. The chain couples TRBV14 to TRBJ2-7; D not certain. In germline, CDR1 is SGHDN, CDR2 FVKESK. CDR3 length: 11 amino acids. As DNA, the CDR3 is TGTGCCAGCAGCCCAGCTGACGAGCAGTGCTTC. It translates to CASSPADEQCF.

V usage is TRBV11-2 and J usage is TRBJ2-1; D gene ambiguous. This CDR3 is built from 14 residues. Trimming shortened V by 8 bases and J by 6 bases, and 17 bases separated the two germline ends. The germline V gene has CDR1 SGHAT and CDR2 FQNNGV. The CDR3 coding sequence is TGTGCCAGCTGGGGTGGATTTAAGGGCAATGAGCAGTTCTTC. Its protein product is CASWGGFKGNEQFF.

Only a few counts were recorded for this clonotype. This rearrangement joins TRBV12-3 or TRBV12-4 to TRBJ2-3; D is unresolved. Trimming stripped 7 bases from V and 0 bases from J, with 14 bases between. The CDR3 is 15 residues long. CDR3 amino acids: CASTLGFASTDTQYF. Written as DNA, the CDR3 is TGTGCCAGCACCCTCGGATTCGCTAGCACAGATACGCAGTATTTT.

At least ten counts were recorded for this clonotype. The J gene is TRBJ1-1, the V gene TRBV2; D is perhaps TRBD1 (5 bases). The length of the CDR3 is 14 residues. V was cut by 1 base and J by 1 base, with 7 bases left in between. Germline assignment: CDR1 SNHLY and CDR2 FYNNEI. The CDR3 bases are TGTGCCAGCAGTGAAGAAGGGGAGAACACTGAAGCTTTCTTT. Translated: CASSEEGENTEAFF.

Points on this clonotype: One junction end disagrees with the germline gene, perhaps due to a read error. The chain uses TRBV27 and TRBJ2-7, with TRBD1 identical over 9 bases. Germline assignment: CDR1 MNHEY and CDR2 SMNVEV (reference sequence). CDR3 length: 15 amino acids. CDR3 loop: CASSALQGAFYERYF. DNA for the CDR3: TGTGCCAGCAGCGCACTACAGGGGGCCTTCTACGAGCGGTACTTC.

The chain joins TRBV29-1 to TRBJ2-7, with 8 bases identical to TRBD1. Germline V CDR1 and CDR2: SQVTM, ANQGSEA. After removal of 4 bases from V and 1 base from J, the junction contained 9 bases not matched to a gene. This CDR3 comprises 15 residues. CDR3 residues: CSVGPRTGNSYEQYF. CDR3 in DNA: TGCAGCGTTGGTCCTAGGACAGGGAATTCCTACGAGCAGTACTTC.

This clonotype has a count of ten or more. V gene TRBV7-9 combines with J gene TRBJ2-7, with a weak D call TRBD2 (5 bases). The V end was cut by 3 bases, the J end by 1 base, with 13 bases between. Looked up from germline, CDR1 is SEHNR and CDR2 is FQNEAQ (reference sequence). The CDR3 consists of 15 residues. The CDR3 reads CASSFRAGESYEQYF. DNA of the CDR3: TGTGCCAGCAGCTTCCGCGCCGGGGAATCCTACGAGCAGTACTTC.

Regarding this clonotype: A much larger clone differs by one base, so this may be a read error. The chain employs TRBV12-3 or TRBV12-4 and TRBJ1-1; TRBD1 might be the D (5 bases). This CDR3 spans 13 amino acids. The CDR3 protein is CAGSARVYTEAFF. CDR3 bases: TGTGCCGGCAGTGCCAGGGTTTACACTGAAGCTTTCTTT.

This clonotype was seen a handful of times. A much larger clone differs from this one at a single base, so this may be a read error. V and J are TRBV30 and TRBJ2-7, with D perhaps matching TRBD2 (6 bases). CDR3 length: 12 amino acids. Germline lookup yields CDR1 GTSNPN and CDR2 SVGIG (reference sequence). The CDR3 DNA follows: TGTGCCTGGAGTGTTCCGGACTACGAGCGGTACTTC. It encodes CAWSVPDYERYF. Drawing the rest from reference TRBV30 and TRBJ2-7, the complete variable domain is SQTIHQWPATLVQPVGSPLSLECTVEGTSNPNLYWYRQAAGRGLQLLFYSVGIGQISSEVPQNLSASRPQDRQFILSSKKLLLSDSGFYLCAWSVPDYERYFGPGTRLTVT.

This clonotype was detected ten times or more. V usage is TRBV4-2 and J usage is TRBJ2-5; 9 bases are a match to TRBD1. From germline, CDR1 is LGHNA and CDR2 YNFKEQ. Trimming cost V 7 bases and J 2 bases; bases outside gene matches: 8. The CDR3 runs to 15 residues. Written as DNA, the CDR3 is TGTGCCAGCAAACGAACAGGGGGCGAGCAAGAGACCCAGTACTTC. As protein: CASKRTGGEQETQYF.

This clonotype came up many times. CDR3 protein: CASSLGLAGDHGADTQYF. In nucleotides, the CDR3 is TGCGCCAGCAGCTTGGGCCTAGCGGGGGACCATGGCGCAGATACGCAGTATTTT. J is TRBJ2-3 and V is TRBV5-1; 10 bases align to TRBD2. CDR1 SGHRS and CDR2 YFSETQ come from the germline V gene. This CDR3 has 18 amino acids. V gave up 0 bases and J gave up 4 bases; unmatched junction bases: 11.

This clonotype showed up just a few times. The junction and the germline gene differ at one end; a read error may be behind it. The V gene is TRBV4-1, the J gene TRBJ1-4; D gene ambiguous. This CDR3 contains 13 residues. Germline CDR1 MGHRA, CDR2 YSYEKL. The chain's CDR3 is CASMEADGENLFF. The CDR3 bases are TGCGCCAGCATGGAGGCCGATGGGGAAAACCTGTTTTTT.

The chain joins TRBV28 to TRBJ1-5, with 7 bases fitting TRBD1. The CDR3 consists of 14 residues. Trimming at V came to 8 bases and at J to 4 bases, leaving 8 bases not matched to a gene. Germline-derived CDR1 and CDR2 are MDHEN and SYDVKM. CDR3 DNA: TGTGCCAGCCATGGGGACAGTTTTAATCAGCCCCAGCATTTT. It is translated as CASHGDSFNQPQHF.

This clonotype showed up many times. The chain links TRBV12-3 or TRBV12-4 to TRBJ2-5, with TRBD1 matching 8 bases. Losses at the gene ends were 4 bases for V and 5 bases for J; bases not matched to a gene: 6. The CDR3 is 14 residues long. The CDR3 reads CASSSRTGRETQYF. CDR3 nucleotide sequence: TGTGCCAGCAGTTCCCGGACAGGGAGGGAGACCCAGTACTTC.

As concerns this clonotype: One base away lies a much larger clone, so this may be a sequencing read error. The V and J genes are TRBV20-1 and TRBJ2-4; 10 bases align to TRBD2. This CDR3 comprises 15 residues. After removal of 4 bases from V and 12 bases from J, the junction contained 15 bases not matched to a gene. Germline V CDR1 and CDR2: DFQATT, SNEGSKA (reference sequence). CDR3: CSAIPNLAGEDTQYF. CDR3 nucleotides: TGCAGTGCTATACCTAACCTAGCGGGAGAGGACACTCAGTACTTC.

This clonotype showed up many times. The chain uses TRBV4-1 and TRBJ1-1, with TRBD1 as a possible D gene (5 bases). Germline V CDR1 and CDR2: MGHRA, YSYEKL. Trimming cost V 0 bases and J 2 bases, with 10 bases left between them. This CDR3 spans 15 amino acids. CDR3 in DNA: TGCGCCAGCAGCCAAGATCGACAGACAAACACTGAAGCTTTCTTT. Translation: CASSQDRQTNTEAFF.

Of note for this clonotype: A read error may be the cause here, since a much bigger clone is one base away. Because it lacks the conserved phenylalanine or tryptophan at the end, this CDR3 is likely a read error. This CDR3 reads CASSPGSRGANVLTS. CDR3 nucleotides: TGTGCCAGTAGTCCAGGGAGTCGCGGGGCCAACGTCCTGACTTCC. The J gene is TRBJ2-6, the V gene TRBV19; D tentatively fits TRBD1 or TRBD2 (5 bases each). In germline, CDR1 is LNHDA, CDR2 SQIVND (reference sequence). V lost 5 bases and J lost 4, with 12 bases in between. This CDR3 region has 15 residues.